A selection of T cell receptor beta chains follows, all from one sample in a study of somatic mutations in cytotoxic T cells in rheumatoid arthritis. Sequencing was performed with immunoSEQ multiplex PCR; in TCRdb, only in-frame clones are kept and a portion is missing. The table has approximately 21,000 clones, roughly 80% seen once. The sequenced material came from CD8+ T cells sorted from blood. The receptor source for this set is an adult with rheumatoid arthritis. The CDR3 runs from the conserved cysteine through the conserved F or W. D genes are given only for firm matches. Only some rows state a clone size, as once, few, many or a class for expanded clones.

>TRBJ2-5|16|TRBV7-6|-|once
CASSLRGLADEETQYF
TGTGCCAGCAGCCTCCGGGGGTTGGCGGACGAGGAGACCCAGTACTTC
>TRBJ2-7|14|TRBV6-1|-|-
CASTLRGPTYEQYF
TGTGCCAGCACCCTACGGGGGCCAACCTACGAGCAGTACTTC
>TRBJ2-7|16|TRBV4-3|-|-
CASSQDVTATQWEQYF
TGCGCCAGCAGCCAAGATGTGACAGCGACTCAGTGGGAGCAGTACTTC
>TRBJ1-4|16|TRBV2|-|-
CASIRALGDYNEKLFF
TGTGCCAGCATTAGAGCCCTGGGGGACTACAATGAAAAACTGTTTTTT
>TRBJ1-1|15|TRBV6-5|-|-
CASSYGVGRNTEAFF
TGTGCCAGCAGTTACGGGGTGGGGCGTAACACTGAAGCTTTCTTT
>TRBJ1-1|12|TRBV29-1|-|-
CSVTTGNTEAFF
TGCAGCGTTACGACAGGGAACACTGAAGCTTTCTTT
>TRBJ2-6|15|TRBV7-2|-|-
CASSSVHSGANVLTF
TGTGCCAGCAGCTCAGTGCACTCTGGGGCCAACGTCCTGACTTTC
>TRBJ2-5|14|TRBV10-3|-|-
CAISDQGTQETQYF
TGTGCCATCAGTGATCAGGGGACGCAAGAGACCCAGTACTTC
>TRBJ2-5|14|TRBV2|TRBD2|-
CASRGGVSLETQYF
TGTGCCAGCAGGGGGGGGGTTTCTCTGGAGACCCAGTACTTC
>TRBJ2-1|15|TRBV11-2|TRBD2|-
CASSWLAGVHNEQFF
TGTGCCAGCAGCTGGCTAGCGGGGGTTCACAATGAGCAGTTCTTC
>TRBJ2-4|17|TRBV27|TRBD2|-
CASSPLTSGGPKNIQYF
TGTGCCAGCAGCCCGCTGACTAGCGGGGGGCCCAAAAACATTCAGTACTTC
>TRBJ2-1|13|TRBV7-2|-|-
CASSFDPYNEQFF
TGTGCCAGCAGCTTTGATCCCTACAATGAGCAGTTCTTC
>TRBJ2-7|12|TRBV14|-|-
CASSPGTPEQYF
TGTGCCAGCAGCCCCGGGACGCCCGAGCAGTACTTC
>TRBJ2-3|15|TRBV18|-|-
CASSPPASGADTQYF
TGTGCCAGCTCACCACCTGCTTCGGGCGCAGATACGCAGTATTTT
>TRBJ2-1|13|TRBV5-1|TRBD2|-
CASSLWASGEQFF
TGCGCCAGCAGCTTATGGGCTAGCGGTGAGCAGTTCTTC
>TRBJ2-3|13|TRBV6-5|-|-
CASSYISTDTQYF
TGTGCCAGCAGTTACATAAGCACAGATACGCAGTATTTT
>TRBJ1-2|14|TRBV15|TRBD1|-
CATSMDRGPYGYTF
TGTGCCACCAGCATGGACAGGGGGCCCTATGGCTACACCTTC
>TRBJ2-7|14|TRBV27|-|few
CASSLTVSLDEQYF
TGTGCCAGCAGTTTAACGGTCAGTTTAGACGAGCAGTACTTC
>TRBJ2-7|15|TRBV5-1|-|-
CASSSVPGSSYEQYF
TGCGCCAGCAGCTCCGTGCCGGGGAGCTCCTACGAGCAGTACTTC
>TRBJ2-6|15|TRBV15|-|-
CATSRDLRGANVLTF
TGTGCCACCAGCAGAGATCTAAGGGGGGCCAACGTCCTGACTTTC
>TRBJ2-7|14|TRBV6-5|TRBD2|few
CASSYGAGGYEQYF
TGTGCCAGCAGTTACGGTGCGGGGGGGTACGAGCAGTACTTC
>TRBJ1-1|12|TRBV29-1|TRBD1|-
CSGQGVNTEAFF
TGCAGTGGACAGGGAGTGAACACTGAAGCTTTCTTT
>TRBJ1-1|17|TRBV25-1|TRBD1|-
CASTIRGGAWMNTEAFF
TGTGCCAGCACCATCAGGGGGGGGGCGTGGATGAACACTGAAGCTTTCTTT
>TRBJ2-7|14|TRBV7-9|-|once
CASSLPGTPYEQYF
TGTGCCAGCAGCTTACCTGGGACACCATACGAGCAGTACTTC
>TRBJ1-2|18|TRBV7-9|-|-
CASSPVVRERFLNYGYTF
TGTGCCAGCAGCCCTGTGGTCCGAGAGCGATTTCTTAACTATGGCTACACCTTC
>TRBJ2-3|16|TRBV10-2|-|-
CASLAPILSSTDTQYF
TGCGCCAGCCTTGCCCCCATTCTAAGTAGCACAGATACGCAGTATTTT
>TRBJ2-7|14|TRBV5-1|-|-
CASSLGDRPYEQYF
TGCGCCAGCAGCTTGGGAGACAGACCCTACGAGCAGTACTTC
>TRBJ1-2|12|TRBV4-3|-|-
CASSQGEGGYTF
TGCGCCAGCAGCCAAGGAGAAGGAGGCTACACCTTC
>TRBJ2-7|14|TRBV27|-|-
CASSPWGVSYEQYF
TGTGCCAGCAGCCCTTGGGGGGTATCCTACGAGCAGTACTTC
>TRBJ1-6|16|TRBV6-1|-|-
CASSEAEGLGNSPLHF
TGTGCCAGCAGTGAAGCGGAGGGGCTCGGTAATTCACCCCTCCACTTT
>TRBJ2-7|15|TRBV19|-|-
CASSPGAGLTYEQYF
TGTGCCAGTAGTCCTGGGGCGGGCCTTACCTACGAGCAGTACTTC
>TRBJ1-1|15|TRBV10-3|-|-
CAISEWSSGNTEAFF
TGTGCCATCAGTGAGTGGAGTAGCGGGAACACTGAAGCTTTCTTT
>TRBJ2-1|15|TRBV7-7|-|-
CASSPGVEGGDEQFF
TGTGCCAGCAGCCCAGGGGTTGAGGGGGGCGATGAGCAGTTCTTC
>TRBJ1-4|16|TRBV9|-|-
CASSVGQGSINEKLFF
TGTGCCAGCAGCGTAGGGCAGGGGAGTATCAATGAAAAACTGTTTTTT
>TRBJ1-2|13|TRBV9|-|-
CASSSMDSYGYTF
TGTGCCAGCAGCTCTATGGACAGCTATGGCTACACCTTC
>TRBJ2-7|15|TRBV2|TRBD2|-
CASNPLAGGGGEQYF
TGTGCCAGCAACCCACTAGCGGGGGGTGGGGGCGAGCAGTACTTC
>TRBJ2-3|13|TRBV7-2|-|once
CASSLSPSDTQYF
TGTGCCAGCAGCCTCTCCCCTTCTGATACGCAGTATTTT